The 9 T cell receptor beta chains reported below all come from one sample, sequenced in a study of metastatic and nonmetastatic thyroid tumors. Nobody among the patients had been given any treatment before thyroid surgery. TCRdb reprocessed the PCR reads via MiXCR. This sample has about 40,000 clones; 17% occur once, and the top ten carry approximately 10%. The sequenced sample was tumor tissue. Every receptor here comes from a female donor with papillary thyroid cancer or a benign thyroid nodule (not recorded which). Some clones in this sample may be carry-over from other donors' samples.

This CDR3 reads CASRGREIDSNTEAFF. CDR3 coding DNA: TGCGCCAGCAGAGGCAGGGAAATTGATAGCAACACTGAAGCTTTCTTT. V is TRBV5-1 and J is TRBJ1-1; D is perhaps TRBD1 (5 bases). The CDR3 runs 16 residues. Germline CDR1 SGHRS, CDR2 YFSETQ. V dropped 5 bases and J dropped 2 bases, with 19 bases sitting between them.

In its sample, this clone was seen many times. The genes are TRBV11-3 and TRBJ2-6; tentatively, D is TRBD2 (5 bases). CDR3 length: 15 residues. V was trimmed by 5 bases and J by 2 bases, leaving 10 bases between them. Germline CDR1 SGHNT, CDR2 YENEEA. CDR3 protein: CASSHIGAGANVLTF. In DNA form, the CDR3 reads TGTGCCAGCAGCCACATCGGGGCTGGGGCCAACGTCCTGACTTTC.

The table lists this clone with many counts. V and J are TRBV2 and TRBJ1-5; D gene uncertain. V dropped 4 bases and J dropped 3 bases, with 7 bases sitting between them. The germline CDR1 and CDR2 sequences are SNHLY and FYNNEI. This CDR3 spans 13 amino acids. The CDR3 here is CASSAGYNQPQHF. In DNA form, the CDR3 reads TGTGCCAGCAGTGCAGGATACAATCAGCCCCAGCATTTT.

This clone was seen repeatedly, ten times or more. The chain recombines TRBV20-1 with TRBJ2-1, with a tentative D call TRBD2 (5 bases). The CDR3 has 11 amino acids. CDR1 DFQATT and CDR2 SNEGSKA come from the germline V gene (reference sequence). Trimming stripped 2 bases from V and 10 bases from J, with 9 bases between. The chain's CDR3 is CSARSAEEQFF. CDR3 in DNA: TGCAGTGCTAGATCAGCGGAGGAGCAGTTCTTC.

About this clone: This sequence may be a read error, since a much larger clone differs from it by one base. The V and J genes are TRBV6-2 or TRBV6-3 and TRBJ2-4; 15 bases fit TRBD2. This CDR3 is 20 amino acids long. In germline, CDR1 is MNHEY, CDR2 SVGEGT. CDR3 sequence reads: CATQNRTSGRATVAKNIRYF. CDR3 bases: TGTGCCACCCAAAATAGGACTAGCGGGAGGGCCACCGTAGCCAAAAACATTCGGTACTTC.

This clone was seen repeatedly, ten times or more. V and J are TRBV7-9 and TRBJ1-2; TRBD1 is a possible D gene (6 bases). The length of the CDR3 is 12 residues. V was trimmed by 5 bases and J by 7 bases, leaving 11 bases between them. CDR1 is SEHNR, CDR2 FQNEAQ, per germline (reference sequence). The CDR3 loop is CASSPQGFGYTF. In DNA form, the CDR3 reads TGTGCCAGCAGCCCTCAGGGGTTTGGCTACACCTTC.

This clone was counted only a few times. The CDR3 spells CASRAQVSGNTIYF. In DNA form, the CDR3 reads TGTGCCAGCAGAGCACAGGTCTCTGGAAACACCATATATTTT. This chain connects TRBV6-1 to TRBJ1-3, with D possibly TRBD1 on 5 matching bases. Germline-derived CDR1 and CDR2 are MNHNS and SASEGT. Between the trimmed V and J ends, which lost 6 bases and 0 bases, there was a span of 9 bases. The CDR3 consists of 14 residues.

In this sample, this clone turned up a few times. The junction departs from germline at one end; a sequencing error may be responsible. The gene calls are TRBV6-1 and TRBJ2-7; possibly TRBD1 or TRBD2 for D (7 bases each). CDR3 length: 14 amino acids. Germline assignment: CDR1 MNHNS and CDR2 SASEGT. CDR3 sequence reads: CASRVQGGGYDQYF. The CDR3 bases are TGTGCCAGCAGAGTACAGGGAGGGGGCTACGATCAGTACTTC.

Concerning this clone: At one of its ends the junction is not consistent with the germline gene, which may arise from a read error. This chain joins TRBV6-5 and TRBJ1-6; a possible D gene is TRBD1 (5 bases). The CDR3 covers 15 residues. Germline V gives CDR1 MNHEY, CDR2 SVGAGI. The CDR3 DNA sequence: TGTGCCAGCAGTAAATCGACAGTTCGAAATTCACACCTCCACTTT. It yields the protein CASSKSTVRNSHLHF.